A selection of T cell receptor beta chains follows, all from one sample in a study of identifying expanded T cells in peripheral blood. Assay: immunoSEQ multiplex PCR; the TCRdb copy retains only in-frame clones and omits some. The sample gives more than 50,000 clones, roughly four fifths of which show up once; 15% to 20% is in the top ten. What was sequenced was blood. The receptors here all came from a person aged 18 to 70 in good health. Each CDR3 is given without its conserved first and last residue.

v_call	j_call	cdr3_aa
TRBV6-5	TRBJ1-2	ASSYSREPLSYGYT
TRBV7-9	TRBJ2-3	ASSLGADTQY
TRBV5-1	TRBJ2-5	ASSTGQGTYQETQY
TRBV6-4	TRBJ2-3	ASSESGSTDTQY
TRBV19	TRBJ2-3	ASSIGIGTGADTQY
TRBV10-1	TRBJ2-1	ASSVQGVYNEQF
TRBV10-3	TRBJ1-3	AIRDIIGNTIY
TRBV6-1	TRBJ2-3	ASSEYTAWADTQY
TRBV5-4	TRBJ2-5	ASSLGQQETQY
TRBV19	TRBJ1-5	ASTNDPRRAQH
TRBV2	TRBJ2-5	ASSGEETQY
TRBV9	TRBJ2-3	ASSVVAAVGPQY
TRBV5-1	TRBJ2-2	ASSLKAAVGVNTGELF
TRBV5-1	TRBJ2-2	ASSSSTPENTGELF
TRBV30	TRBJ1-1	AWSGGNTEAF
TRBV27	TRBJ1-4	ASSLGSATNEKLF
TRBV15	TRBJ2-5	ATSRTSGRETQY
TRBV30	TRBJ2-7	AWDDPRGTGGSEQY
TRBV30	TRBJ1-4	AWGTGIATNEKLF
TRBV5-1	TRBJ2-1	ASSWTTGSSYNEQF
TRBV23-1	TRBJ1-2	ASSQTRGDRAGYGYT
TRBV11-1	TRBJ1-2	ASSPDSLYGYT
TRBV7-6	TRBJ2-2	ASSLVGGTNTGELF
TRBV4-2	TRBJ1-2	ASSLLGSSGYT
TRBV2	.	ASSNGTHYEQY
TRBV6-5	TRBJ1-6	ASSYSPREPNSPLH
TRBV18	TRBJ1-1	ASSSLYHEAF
TRBV6-1	TRBJ1-1	ASREIHGRNTEAF